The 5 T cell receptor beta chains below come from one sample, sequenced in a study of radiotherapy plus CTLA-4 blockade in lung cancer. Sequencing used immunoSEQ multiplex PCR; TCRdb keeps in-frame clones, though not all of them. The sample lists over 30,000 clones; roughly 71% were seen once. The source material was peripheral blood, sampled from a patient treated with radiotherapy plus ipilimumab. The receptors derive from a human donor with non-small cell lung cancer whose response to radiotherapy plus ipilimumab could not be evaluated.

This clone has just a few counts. This chain's CDR3 is CASSPENSGGKLFF. The CDR3 DNA is TGCGCCAGCAGCCCAGAGAATTCAGGGGGAAAACTGTTTTTT. This chain uses TRBV5-1 with TRBJ1-4, with 7 bases matching TRBD1. After removal of 4 bases from V and 10 bases from J, the junction contained 10 bases not matched to a gene. From germline, CDR1 is SGHRS and CDR2 YFSETQ. This CDR3 has 14 amino acids.

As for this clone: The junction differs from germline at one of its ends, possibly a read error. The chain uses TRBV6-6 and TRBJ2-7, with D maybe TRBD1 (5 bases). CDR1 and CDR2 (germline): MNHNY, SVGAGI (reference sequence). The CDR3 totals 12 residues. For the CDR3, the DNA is TGTGCCAGCGGGCCCGAATCTCAGGGTACGGACTTC. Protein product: CASGPESQGTDF.

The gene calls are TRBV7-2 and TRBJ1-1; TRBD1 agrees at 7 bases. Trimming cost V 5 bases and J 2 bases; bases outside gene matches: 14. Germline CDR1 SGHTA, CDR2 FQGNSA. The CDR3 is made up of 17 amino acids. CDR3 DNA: TGTGCCAGCAGCCAAGATAGTACGGGACAGCTAAACACTGAAGCTTTCTTT. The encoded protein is CASSQDSTGQLNTEAFF.

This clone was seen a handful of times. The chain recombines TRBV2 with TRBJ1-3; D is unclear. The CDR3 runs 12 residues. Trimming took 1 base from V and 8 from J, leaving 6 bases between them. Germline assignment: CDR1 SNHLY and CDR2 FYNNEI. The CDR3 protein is CASSEGGDTIYF. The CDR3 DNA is TGTGCCAGCAGTGAAGGGGGAGACACCATATATTTT.

CDR3: CASSLLAGGPLVRYF. For the CDR3, the DNA is TGTGCCAGCAGTTTACTAGCGGGAGGACCCCTCGTTCGGTACTTC. The chain links TRBV28 to TRBJ2-7; TRBD2 matches 11 bases. CDR1 and CDR2 from the germline V gene are MDHEN and SYDVKM. The V gene end was trimmed by 2 bases and the J gene end by 12 bases; junction bases not matched to a gene: 12. The CDR3 is 15 amino acids.